The clone carrying this TCR beta chain came up a few times. Its antigen is unidentified. The listed genes are named as in mouse. The CDR3 end is not reached by the read, which stops 4 residues before it; the germline J gene fills it in. Trimming at V came to 6 bases and at J to 1 base, leaving 2 bases not matched to a gene. The CDR3 extends over 14 amino acids. Looked up from germline, CDR1 is SGHDT and CDR2 is FRDEAV. This sample is drawn from a study of CD8+ T cells in alopecia areata. As for the study in general: C3H/HeJ graft donors with spontaneous alopecia, aged about 6-12 months, supplied skin that was transplanted onto female C3H/HeJ mice aged roughly 7-11 weeks.

As the sequencing template, cDNA was produced by extracting RNA and reverse transcribing it. This table comes from immunoSEQ multiplex PCR, and its TCRdb copy is limited to in-frame clones, with some not included. The sample is made up of more than 90,000 clones, none counted only once. Study-wide findings and caveats: Mouse data revealed clearer TCR sharing than patient data did, a gap possibly tied to HLA. Normal scalp showed lower clonality than lesional scalp, especially alopecia totalis/universalis.

Sequences were obtained from lesional skin. The sequence was collected from a C3H/HeJ mouse with alopecia areata. MHC haplotype of the mouse line: H2-k. V gene TRBV14 combines with J gene TRBJ2-1; 9 bases are shared with TRBD2. CDR3 bases read: TGTGCCAGCACCACTGGGGGGAACTATGCT. Translation: CASTTGGNYA. The CDR3 in its entirety is CASTTGGNYAEQFF.